This entry features one T cell receptor (beta chain) sequence. Its antigen is unidentified. On the immunoSEQ platform, TCR beta CDR3s were sequenced at survey depth. Produced via immunoSEQ multiplex PCR; TCRdb's table is partial and in-frame only. Here the sample spans 4,500 to 7,000 clones, 60% to 75% being singletons. This record belongs to a study of CD8 T cell repertoires and HIV-1 epitope variants. About the research overall: Separate wells received one of Twenty-five Gag or Nef variant peptides. The baseline condition was 1M T cells left uncultured.

Findings and limits, study-wide: Beta chains alone show antigen proliferation, not cytokine profile or function.

The source of this sequence is a male donor with HIV. The sequencing sample was made of cultured CD8+ T cells derived from PBMCs.

The CDR3, as DNA: TGTGCCAGCAGTTTTATCCGCGATCTTCTCTATGGCTACACCTTC. The encoded protein is CASSFIRDLLYGYTF. The chain uses TRBV28 and TRBJ1-2, with no clear D. Germline V gives CDR1 MDHEN, CDR2 SYDVKM. V lost 3 bases, J lost 4 bases, and 15 bases lay in between. The CDR3 extends over 15 amino acids.